The TCR beta chain described here comes from a study of ipilimumab plus nivolumab after autologous stem cell transplantation (dated by TCRdb to the early 2020s). In terms of the full investigation: A median of about five ipilimumab doses and under 10 nivolumab doses was received by trial patients. Patients undergoing autologous transplant for high-risk diffuse large B cell lymphoma, mature T cell lymphoma, or multiple myeloma were enrolled in the trial. Approximately 36 patients made up the trial's intent-to-treat population. Findings and caveats that apply to the study as a whole: Combined checkpoint inhibition as post-transplant consolidation was concluded by the authors to appear tolerable. Per the authors, a biologic rationale for further study of the post-transplant checkpoint inhibition approach was offered by T cell receptor repertoire, regulatory T cell phenotype and gut microbiota profiles.

Ipilimumab was given at 1 mg/kg intravenously on day 1 of selected weeks, and checkpoint therapy started 14 to 28 days after autologous transplant. Patients received nivolumab at 3 mg/kg intravenously on day 1 of weeks 1, 4, 7, 10, and every two weeks through week 26. Combined checkpoint inhibition with ipilimumab and nivolumab as consolidation after autologous stem cell transplantation was tested in a Phase Ib clinical trial. The CDR3 holds 14 amino acids from the cysteine to the phenylalanine. Just CDR3 DNA is preserved here, 42 bases in frame from base 1. A distance of 13 bases separates the germline ends of V and J, which lose 6 bases and 7 bases respectively. As encoded in the germline V gene (reference sequence), CDR1 is MNHEY while CDR2 is SMNVEV. Comments on this clone: Its binding antigen is unknown. No clone much larger than this one lies a single base away; base qualities are absent.

The library was built by means of the immunoSEQ multiplex PCR assay. The immuneACCESS repertoire file appears here via TCRdb, limited to in-frame rearrangements. These files lack a portion of the clones; in checked studies, under half of the deficit traces to unresolved V genes, and the cause of the others is not known. Across this sample there are more than 12,000 clones, with approximately 75% seen only once. Together, the top ten hold about 10% of the sample. The sequence is built from TRBV27 and TRBJ1-6; too little of a D gene remains to name it. This TCR was recovered from a male donor with primary mediastinal lymphoma. The sequencing used PBMCs, collected in a trial of ipilimumab plus nivolumab as post-transplant consolidation. The nucleotide sequence is given as TGTGCCAGCAGCCCAGCGGGTCGGAATTCACCCCTCCACTTT. Protein translation: CASSPAGRNSPLHF.